The rows below give T cell receptor beta chains drawn from one sample of a study of PD-1 blockade in classical Hodgkin lymphoma. Clones were sequenced by immunoSEQ multiplex PCR, and TCRdb holds only the in-frame ones, with some missing. The table lists some 96,000 clones, approximately 88% of them singletons. The sample consisted of peripheral blood mononuclear cells (PBMCs), taken at baseline. The receptor source for this set is a human donor with classical Hodgkin lymphoma. The CDR3 runs from the conserved cysteine through the conserved F or W. The D gene is left open where the match is weak. Size tells how often a clone was seen (once, few, many) or the class of an expanded clone, and some rows leave it out.

d_gene,v_gene,j_gene,abundance,CDR3aa,CDR3nt
NA,TRBV30,TRBJ2-1,NA,CAWKGDGYNEQFF,TGTGCCTGGAAAGGGGACGGATACAATGAGCAGTTCTTC
TRBD1,TRBV9,TRBJ1-2,NA,CASSATGTGSDYGYTF,TGTGCCAGCAGCGCCACCGGGACAGGTTCTGACTATGGCTACACCTTC
NA,TRBV29-1,TRBJ2-5,once,CSVETVAGETQYF,TGCAGCGTGGAGACTGTGGCCGGAGAGACCCAGTACTTC
NA,TRBV10-3,TRBJ1-1,once,CAIIAVPDTEAFF,TGTGCCATCATCGCAGTCCCGGACACTGAAGCTTTCTTT
NA,TRBV5-4,TRBJ1-1,NA,CASSFKGNTEAFF,TGTGCCAGCAGCTTTAAGGGGAACACTGAAGCTTTCTTT
NA,TRBV10-3,TRBJ2-3,NA,CAITGVSTDTQYF,TGTGCCATCACCGGGGTTAGCACAGATACGCAGTATTTT
NA,TRBV7-2,TRBJ1-4,NA,CASSLVGTSATNEKLFF,TGTGCCAGCAGCTTAGTCGGAACCTCCGCAACTAATGAAAAACTGTTTTTT
TRBD2,TRBV7-9,TRBJ2-7,NA,CASSWPSGRAGSYEQYF,TGTGCCAGCAGCTGGCCTAGCGGGAGGGCCGGCTCCTACGAGCAGTACTTC
TRBD1,TRBV6-5,TRBJ1-2,few,CATKTGDYGYGYTF,TGTGCCACCAAGACAGGGGATTATGGCTATGGCTACACCTTC
NA,TRBV7-2,TRBJ2-7,few,CASSLLAGYEQYF,TGTGCCAGCAGCTTATTGGCAGGTTACGAGCAGTACTTC
TRBD2,TRBV18,TRBJ2-5,NA,CASSPDSGRVAQYF,TGTGCCAGCTCACCGGACAGCGGGAGGGTGGCCCAGTACTTC
TRBD2,TRBV7-3,TRBJ2-3,NA,CASSPSGRTTTQYF,TGTGCCAGCAGCCCTAGCGGGAGGACGACTACGCAGTATTTT